Presented here are 30 T cell receptor beta chains from one specimen sequenced in a study of shared clonotypes between healthy human individuals (dated by TCRdb to the early 2020s). Libraries came from the immunoSEQ multiplex PCR assay. TCRdb's version of the immuneACCESS table is confined to in-frame rearrangements and falls short of the full clone set. An unresolved V gene accounts for under half of the shortfall where checked; the remainder is of unknown origin. The sample yields 400,000 to 600,000 clones; 90% to 97% were counted once. The leading ten clones occupy nearly 0.065% of the sample. Sample: naive CD4+ T cells sorted from blood. Taken with the paper, the label for cell subset or site translates to: CD45RA+ positively selected. Receptor source: a woman in her twenties or thirties in good health.

This chain connects TRBV7-8 to TRBJ2-5; D unclear. The CDR3 runs to 13 residues. Germline CDR1 SGHVS, CDR2 FQNEAQ. Trimming stripped 5 bases from V and 4 bases from J, with 11 bases between. CDR3 coding DNA: TGTGCCAGCAGCACACGAATACCAGAGACCCAGTACTTC. Amino acid sequence: CASSTRIPETQYF.

The chain carries TRBV29-1 and TRBJ2-6, with D perhaps matching TRBD1 (6 bases). V lost 5 bases to trimming and J lost 4 bases, with 12 bases between them. Germline CDR1 reads SQVTM; CDR2 reads ANQGSEA. The CDR3 runs 14 residues. The CDR3 region is CSVQQGSGANVLTF. CDR3 in DNA: TGCAGCGTTCAACAGGGATCGGGGGCCAACGTCCTGACTTTC.

The V and J genes are TRBV15 and TRBJ1-1; possible D gene TRBD1, 5 bases. From germline, CDR1 is LNHNV and CDR2 YYDKDF (reference sequence). V lost 0 bases and J 1 base, leaving 21 bases between the germline ends. The CDR3 runs 19 residues. CDR3 residues: CATSRDFRRVGGRNTEAFF. The CDR3 DNA sequence: TGTGCCACCAGCAGAGATTTCCGCAGGGTGGGGGGAAGGAACACTGAAGCTTTCTTT.

J is TRBJ2-1 and V is TRBV9, with 8 bases identical to TRBD1. The CDR3 runs to 12 residues. Germline CDR1 reads SGDLS; CDR2 reads YYNGEE. After removal of 10 bases from V and 6 bases from J, the junction contained 6 bases not matched to a gene. The CDR3: CALQGVGNEQFF. As DNA, the CDR3 is TGTGCCCTACAGGGGGTGGGCAATGAGCAGTTCTTC.

The DNA for the CDR3 is TGTGCCAGCAGCACCGCGGTGGCCGCGGACACTGAAGCTTTCTTT. It yields the protein CASSTAVAADTEAFF. The chain carries TRBV5-6 and TRBJ1-1; D call uncertain. The CDR3 is 15 amino acids. Germline loops: CDR1 SGHDT, CDR2 YYEEEE. Trimming left V 4 bases short and J 3 bases short, with 16 bases between.

This clone showed up just once. CDR3 protein: CASRTSASYEQYF. The CDR3 coding sequence is TGTGCCAGTAGAACTAGCGCCTCCTACGAGCAGTACTTC. The V and J genes are TRBV25-1 and TRBJ2-7; 7 bases align to TRBD2. Germline-derived CDR1 and CDR2 are MGHDK and SYGVNS. Trimming removed 9 bases from V and 0 bases from J; junction bases left unmatched: 5. The CDR3 has 13 amino acids.

The gene calls are TRBV11-2 and TRBJ1-5; no clear D gene. The CDR3 totals 13 residues. Germline V gives CDR1 SGHAT, CDR2 FQNNGV. V was cut by 0 bases and J by 4 bases, with 4 bases left in between. CDR3 coding DNA: TGTGCCAGCAGCTTAGAAAGAAATCAGCCCCAGCATTTT. Amino acids: CASSLERNQPQHF.

The chain recombines TRBV29-1 with TRBJ2-6; D not resolved. CDR1 is SQVTM, CDR2 ANQGSEA, per germline. The CDR3 loop spans 15 amino acids. The V and J ends lost 1 base and 4 bases respectively, with 11 bases between them. For the CDR3, the DNA is TGCAGCGTTGAAGGCCATCAGGCGGGGGCCAACGTCCTGACTTTC. Residues: CSVEGHQAGANVLTF.

The chain recombines TRBV5-6 with TRBJ2-7, with D unresolved. The CDR3 is 15 residues long. CDR1 SGHDT and CDR2 YYEEEE come from the germline V gene. The V and J ends lost 2 bases and 2 bases respectively, with 14 bases between them. DNA for the CDR3: TGTGCCAGCAGCTTATTAGGTCCGACCACCTACGAGCAGTACTTC. This encodes CASSLLGPTTYEQYF.

This chain connects TRBV9 to TRBJ2-2, with 10 bases matching TRBD1. Trimming cost V 4 bases and J 5 bases; bases outside gene matches: 8. The CDR3 is made up of 16 amino acids. Per the germline V gene, CDR1 is SGDLS and CDR2 is YYNGEE. The CDR3 region is CASSPKGQGFTGELFF. DNA for the CDR3: TGTGCCAGCAGCCCAAAGGGACAGGGGTTTACCGGGGAGCTGTTTTTT.

This clone was seen once. The chain uses TRBV27 and TRBJ2-7; D is undetermined. This CDR3 contains 14 residues. The V and J ends lost 4 bases and 2 bases respectively, with 12 bases between them. Germline values: CDR1 MNHEY, CDR2 SMNVEV (reference sequence). The CDR3, as DNA: TGTGCCAGCAGTTCCACGACCCCTCCCTACGAGCAGTACTTC. Protein: CASSSTTPPYEQYF.

The J gene is TRBJ2-5, the V gene TRBV7-2; D gene ambiguous. The V and J ends lost 1 base and 6 bases respectively, with 9 bases between them. Germline CDR1 is SGHTA and CDR2 is FQGNSA. This CDR3 comprises 13 residues. DNA of the CDR3: TGTGCCAGCAGCTTAGTAGAACAACAGACCCAGTACTTC. As protein: CASSLVEQQTQYF.

The rearrangement joins TRBV9 to TRBJ2-1; D gene unclear. Germline V gene lookup returns CDR1 SGDLS and CDR2 YYNGEE. Trimming left V 2 bases short and J 12 bases short, with 9 bases between. This CDR3 region has 11 residues. The CDR3 protein is CASSVGSLQFF. CDR3 nucleotide sequence: TGTGCCAGCAGCGTTGGTAGCTTGCAGTTCTTC.

The CDR3 protein is CASSPDRVEAEQFF. The DNA for the CDR3 is TGTGCCAGCTCCCCGGACAGGGTTGAAGCTGAGCAGTTCTTC. This chain connects TRBV18 to TRBJ2-1, with 8 bases that match TRBD1. This CDR3 is built from 14 residues. V dropped 6 bases and J dropped 9; count of bases not matched to a gene: 10. CDR1 KGHSH and CDR2 LQKENI come from the germline V gene.

The rearrangement uses TRBV28 and TRBJ2-1, with 14 bases that match TRBD2. This CDR3 comprises 15 residues. V was clipped by 5 bases and J by 4 bases; unmatched bases: 1. CDR1 and CDR2 (germline): MDHEN, SYDVKM. The CDR3 here is CASSRLAGGYNEQFF. The CDR3 nucleotides read TGTGCCAGCAGTAGACTAGCGGGAGGGTACAATGAGCAGTTCTTC.

The rearrangement joins TRBV27 to TRBJ2-2, with TRBD1 identical over 8 bases. Germline V CDR1 and CDR2: MNHEY, SMNVEV (reference sequence). The junction had 2 bases not matched to a gene; V was cut back by 4 bases and J by 4 bases. The CDR3 sequence is 14 residues long. CDR3 nucleotide sequence: TGTGCCAGCAGTTCCGACAGGGGCACCGGGGAGCTGTTTTTT. It codes for CASSSDRGTGELFF.

This chain uses TRBV28 with TRBJ1-5, with TRBD1 matching over 11 bases. J gave up 5 bases and V 6 bases, and 6 bases lay outside the gene matches. The CDR3 has 15 residues. The germline gives CDR1 MDHEN, CDR2 SYDVKM. CDR3 DNA sequence: TGTGCCAGCAGCCGCGGACAGGGGGCCTATCAGCCCCAGCATTTT. As protein: CASSRGQGAYQPQHF.

The chain combines TRBV30 with TRBJ1-1; D unclear. Germline V gene data show CDR1 as GTSNPN and CDR2 as SVGIG (reference sequence). V was cut by 0 bases and J by 6 bases, with 11 bases left in between. CDR3 size: 13 residues. In DNA form, the CDR3 reads TGTGCCTGGAGTGTAATGTTTGGGGCTGAAGCTTTCTTT. It translates to CAWSVMFGAEAFF.

This rearrangement joins TRBV11-2 to TRBJ2-1; D not resolved. From germline, CDR1 is SGHAT and CDR2 FQNNGV. Trimming stripped 7 bases from V and 3 bases from J, with 22 bases between. This CDR3 has 17 residues. In nucleotides, the CDR3 is TGTGCCAGCACTTATATTGGTAATGGAGCCCGCTACAATGAGCAGTTCTTC. Translated, it gives CASTYIGNGARYNEQFF.

The chain carries TRBV15 and TRBJ1-2, with TRBD1 matching over 8 bases. This CDR3 is 18 amino acids long. In germline, CDR1 is LNHNV, CDR2 YYDKDF (reference sequence). After removal of 1 base from V and 8 bases from J, the junction contained 18 bases not matched to a gene. CDR3 residues: CATSRVRWAGGGFRGYTF. The CDR3 nucleotides read TGTGCCACCAGCAGAGTACGGTGGGCAGGGGGCGGGTTTCGGGGCTACACCTTC.

The CDR3 bases are TGTGCCAGCAGCCTCGGAGCAGCACAAGAGACCCAGTACTTC. This sequence encodes CASSLGAAQETQYF. This chain joins TRBV7-9 and TRBJ2-5; D remains unclear. This CDR3 contains 14 residues. The germline V and J ends were trimmed by 5 bases and 2 bases, with 12 bases remaining between them. The germline CDR1 and CDR2 sequences are SEHNR and FQNEAQ (reference sequence).

V gene TRBV28 combines with J gene TRBJ2-1; no clear D gene. CDR3 length: 13 amino acids. In germline, CDR1 is MDHEN, CDR2 SYDVKM. V was trimmed by 3 bases and J by 10 bases, leaving 13 bases between them. The CDR3 DNA sequence: TGTGCCAGCAGTTTGCAGACTCCCAGGGAGCAGTTCTTC. Translated, it gives CASSLQTPREQFF.

A single count supports this clone. The chain combines TRBV9 with TRBJ1-3, with D maybe TRBD1 (5 bases). Trimming pared 4 bases from V and 8 bases from J, leaving 22 bases between. Germline V gene data show CDR1 as SGDLS and CDR2 as YYNGEE. CDR3 size: 16 residues. The CDR3 sequence is CASSYRTARREDTIYF. CDR3 coding DNA: TGTGCCAGCAGCTACCGGACGGCTCGCAGGGAAGACACCATATATTTT.

With regard to this clone: Other DNA sequences from this sample encode an identical CDR3 as well. CDR3 bases: TGCAGTGCTAGTAACTACGAGCAGTACTTC. It yields the protein CSASNYEQYF. The chain has TRBV20-1 and TRBJ2-5; D is undetermined. Near its end, the DNA agrees better with TRBJ2-7, so the J call may be wrong. Per germline, CDR1 DFQATT and CDR2 SNEGSKA (reference sequence). The CDR3 totals 10 residues.

This sequence joins TRBV11-3 and TRBJ1-2, with 9 bases fitting TRBD1. V shed 5 bases and J 8 bases; nucleotides not matched to a gene: 6. CDR3 length: 13 residues. Per the germline V gene, CDR1 is SGHNT and CDR2 is YENEEA. DNA of the CDR3: TGTGCCAGCAGCGGGCGACAGGGGGTCGGCTACACCTTC. Residues: CASSGRQGVGYTF.

The gene calls are TRBV27 and TRBJ2-7; D not certain. V was clipped by 5 bases and J by 6 bases, with 17 bases between them. Germline V CDR1 and CDR2: MNHEY, SMNVEV (reference sequence). CDR3 length: 14 residues. The CDR3 DNA sequence: TGTGCCAGCAGTCCGATGGGCCGGCAGCTCGAGCAGTACTTC. Translation: CASSPMGRQLEQYF.

The chain links TRBV18 to TRBJ2-3; no definite D call. Germline values: CDR1 KGHSH, CDR2 LQKENI. V lost 2 bases to trimming and J lost 2 bases, with 17 bases between them. The CDR3 spans 17 residues. CDR3 bases: TGTGCCAGCTCACCAGGCGCTTACAGAAAACTCACAGATACGCAGTATTTT. Translation gives CASSPGAYRKLTDTQYF. Drawing the rest from reference TRBV18 and TRBJ2-3, the complete variable domain is NAGVMQNPRHLVRRRGQEARLRCSPMKGHSHVYWYRQLPEEGLKFMVYLQKENIIDESGMPKERFSAEFPKEGPSILRIQQVVRGDSAAYFCASSPGAYRKLTDTQYFGPGTRLTVL.

The rearrangement joins TRBV4-1 to TRBJ1-2; D gene unclear. Deletions cut 2 bases from V and 1 base from J, with 17 bases between. The CDR3 runs to 17 residues. Per the germline V gene, CDR1 is MGHRA and CDR2 is YSYEKL. The CDR3 DNA sequence: TGCGCCAGCAGCCAACTAGTACCGATTATGAATAACTATGGCTACACCTTC. Its protein product is CASSQLVPIMNNYGYTF.

This clone was recorded only once. V and J are TRBV18 and TRBJ1-6; weak D call: TRBD1 (6 bases). Trimming cost V 4 bases and J 10 bases, with 17 bases left between them. This CDR3 has 15 amino acids. CDR1 is KGHSH and CDR2 is LQKENI in the germline V gene. For the CDR3, the DNA is TGTGCCAGCTCACTGTCAACAGGGAGGAGCTCACCCCTCCACTTT. Amino acid sequence: CASSLSTGRSSPLHF. The whole variable domain, remainder taken from reference TRBV18 and TRBJ1-6, is NAGVMQNPRHLVRRRGQEARLRCSPMKGHSHVYWYRQLPEEGLKFMVYLQKENIIDESGMPKERFSAEFPKEGPSILRIQQVVRGDSAAYFCASSLSTGRSSPLHFGNGTRLTVT.

This rearrangement joins TRBV5-1 to TRBJ2-1, with 11 bases aligning to TRBD2. This CDR3 contains 14 residues. In germline, CDR1 is SGHRS, CDR2 YFSETQ. V trimming: 3 bases; J trimming: 8 bases; junction bases outside the gene matches: 4. CDR3 DNA sequence: TGCGCCAGCAGCTCGACTAGCGGGACCTATGAGCAGTTCTTC. This translates into CASSSTSGTYEQFF.